The clone carrying this TCR beta chain was seen a few times. The V gene's germline CDR1 is SGHTA and CDR2 FQGTGA. V lost 5 bases, J lost 5 bases, and 8 bases stayed unmatched. The CDR3 sequence is 15 residues long. Each CDR3 protein gets one entry after TCRdb re-called the 5' RACE reads with MiXCR. The profile shows tens of thousands of distinct CDR3 sequences, 26% of them singletons. This TCR came from a female donor with breast cancer. This chain connects TRBV7-3 to TRBJ2-1; 8 bases map to TRBD2. Sample: naive CD4+ T cells sorted from a lymph node. Subset noted: naive CD4+ T cells, CD4+CD45RA+CD25-. CDR3: CASSPPGGANNEQFF. The CDR3 coding sequence is TGTGCCAGCAGCCCCCCCGGGGGGGCTAACAATGAGCAGTTCTTC.